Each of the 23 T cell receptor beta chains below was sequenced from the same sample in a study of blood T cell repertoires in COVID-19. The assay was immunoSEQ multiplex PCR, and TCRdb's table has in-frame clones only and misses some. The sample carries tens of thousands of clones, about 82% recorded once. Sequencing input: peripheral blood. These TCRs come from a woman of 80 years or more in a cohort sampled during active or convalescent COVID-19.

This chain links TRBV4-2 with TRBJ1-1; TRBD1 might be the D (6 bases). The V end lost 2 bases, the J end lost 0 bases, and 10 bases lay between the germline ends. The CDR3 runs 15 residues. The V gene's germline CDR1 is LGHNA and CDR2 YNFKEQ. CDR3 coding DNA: TGTGCCAGCAGCCAAAGGGGGGGCATGAACACTGAAGCTTTCTTT. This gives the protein CASSQRGGMNTEAFF.

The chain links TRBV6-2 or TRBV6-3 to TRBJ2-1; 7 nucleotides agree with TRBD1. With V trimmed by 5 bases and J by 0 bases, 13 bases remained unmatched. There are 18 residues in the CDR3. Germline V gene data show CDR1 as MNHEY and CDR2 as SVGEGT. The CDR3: CASSRGQGLASSYNEQFF. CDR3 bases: TGTGCCAGCAGTAGGGGGCAGGGTCTGGCGAGCTCCTACAATGAGCAGTTCTTC.

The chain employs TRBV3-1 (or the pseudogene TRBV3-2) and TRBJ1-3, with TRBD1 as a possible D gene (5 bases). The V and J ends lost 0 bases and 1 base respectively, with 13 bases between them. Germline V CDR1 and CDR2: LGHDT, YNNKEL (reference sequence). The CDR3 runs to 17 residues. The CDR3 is CASSQDSGRVSGNTIYF. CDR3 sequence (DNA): TGTGCCAGCAGCCAAGATTCAGGCAGGGTATCTGGAAACACCATATATTTT.

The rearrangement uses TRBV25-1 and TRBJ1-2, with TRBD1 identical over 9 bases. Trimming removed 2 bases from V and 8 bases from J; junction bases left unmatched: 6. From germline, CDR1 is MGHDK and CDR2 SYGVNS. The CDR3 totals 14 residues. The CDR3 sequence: CASSEMTGGIGYTF. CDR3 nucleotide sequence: TGTGCCAGCAGTGAAATGACAGGGGGGATAGGCTACACCTTC.

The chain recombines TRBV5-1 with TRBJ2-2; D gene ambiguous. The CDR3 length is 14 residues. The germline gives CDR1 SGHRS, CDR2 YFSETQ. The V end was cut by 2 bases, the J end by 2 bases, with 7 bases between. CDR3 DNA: TGCGCCAGCAGCTTCGGCGGCAACACCGGGGAGCTGTTTTTT. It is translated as CASSFGGNTGELFF. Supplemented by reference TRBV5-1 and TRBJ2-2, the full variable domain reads KAGVTQTPRYLIKTRGQQVTLSCSPISGHRSVSWYQQTPGQGLQFLFEYFSETQRNKGNFPGRFSGRQFSNSRSEMNVSTLELGDSALYLCASSFGGNTGELFFGEGSRLTVL.

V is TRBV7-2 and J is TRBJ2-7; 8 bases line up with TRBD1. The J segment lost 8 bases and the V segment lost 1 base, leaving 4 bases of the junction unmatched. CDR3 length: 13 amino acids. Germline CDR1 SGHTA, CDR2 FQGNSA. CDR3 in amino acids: CASSLGQGNKQYV. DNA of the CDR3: TGTGCCAGCAGCTTAGGACAGGGGAATAAGCAGTACGTC.

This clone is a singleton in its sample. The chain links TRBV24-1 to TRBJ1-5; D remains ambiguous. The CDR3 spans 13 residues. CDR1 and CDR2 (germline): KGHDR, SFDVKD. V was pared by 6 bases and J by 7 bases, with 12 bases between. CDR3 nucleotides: TGTGCCACCAGTAAATACAGTGGACAGCCCCAGCATTTT. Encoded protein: CATSKYSGQPQHF.

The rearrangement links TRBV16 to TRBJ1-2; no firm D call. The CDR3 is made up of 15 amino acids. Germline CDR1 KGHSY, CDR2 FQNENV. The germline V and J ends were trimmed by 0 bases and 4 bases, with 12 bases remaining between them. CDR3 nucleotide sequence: TGTGCCAGCAGCCAATCGATGGAGGGCCCCTATGGCTACACCTTC. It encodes CASSQSMEGPYGYTF.

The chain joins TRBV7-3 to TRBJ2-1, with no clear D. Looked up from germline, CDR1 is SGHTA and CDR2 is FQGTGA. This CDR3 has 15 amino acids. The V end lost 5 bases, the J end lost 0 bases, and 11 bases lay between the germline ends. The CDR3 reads CASSPIGVSYNEQFF. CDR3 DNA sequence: TGTGCCAGCAGCCCCATAGGAGTCTCCTACAATGAGCAGTTCTTC.

The CDR3 coding sequence is TGTGCCAGCAGCTTAAGGGCCGGAGCGGGCGAAAAACTGTTTTTT. Its protein product is CASSLRAGAGEKLFF. The chain combines TRBV7-3 with TRBJ1-4; D is unclear. The CDR3 is 15 residues long. The germline V gene encodes CDR1 SGHTA and CDR2 FQGTGA. V was trimmed by 1 base and J by 8 bases, leaving 14 bases between them.

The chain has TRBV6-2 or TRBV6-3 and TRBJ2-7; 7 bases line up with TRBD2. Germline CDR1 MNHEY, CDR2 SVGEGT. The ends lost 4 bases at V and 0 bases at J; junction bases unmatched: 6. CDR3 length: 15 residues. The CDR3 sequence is CASSWGGVSSYEQYF. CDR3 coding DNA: TGTGCCAGCAGTTGGGGGGGTGTGAGCTCCTACGAGCAGTACTTC.

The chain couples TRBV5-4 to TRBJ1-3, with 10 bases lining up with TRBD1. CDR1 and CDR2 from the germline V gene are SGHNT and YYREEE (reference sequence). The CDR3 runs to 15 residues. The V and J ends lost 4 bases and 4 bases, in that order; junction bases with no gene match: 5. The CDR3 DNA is TGTGCCAGCAGCGGTGACAGGGGGCGCGGAAACACCATATATTTT. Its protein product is CASSGDRGRGNTIYF.

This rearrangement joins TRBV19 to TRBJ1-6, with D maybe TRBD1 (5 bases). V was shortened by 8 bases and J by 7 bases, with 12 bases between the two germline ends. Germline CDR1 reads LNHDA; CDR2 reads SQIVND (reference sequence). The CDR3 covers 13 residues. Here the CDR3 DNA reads TGTGCCAGTGCGGACACTTACAATTCACCCCTCCACTTT. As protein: CASADTYNSPLHF.

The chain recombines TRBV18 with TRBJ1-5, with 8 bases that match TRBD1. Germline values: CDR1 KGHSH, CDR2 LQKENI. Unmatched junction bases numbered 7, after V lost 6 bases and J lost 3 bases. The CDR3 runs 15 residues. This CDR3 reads CASSERQGNNQPQHF. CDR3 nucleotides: TGTGCCAGCTCGGAACGACAGGGGAACAATCAGCCCCAGCATTTT.

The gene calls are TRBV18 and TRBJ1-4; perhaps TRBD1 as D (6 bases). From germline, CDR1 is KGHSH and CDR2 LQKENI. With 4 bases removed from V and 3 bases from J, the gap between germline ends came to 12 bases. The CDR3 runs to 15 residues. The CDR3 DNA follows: TGTGCCAGCTCACTAGGAACAGGGTCTAATGAAAAACTGTTTTTT. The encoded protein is CASSLGTGSNEKLFF.

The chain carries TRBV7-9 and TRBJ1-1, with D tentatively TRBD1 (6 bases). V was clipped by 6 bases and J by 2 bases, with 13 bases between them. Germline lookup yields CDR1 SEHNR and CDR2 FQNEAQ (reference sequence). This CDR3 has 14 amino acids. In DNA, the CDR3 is TGTGCCAGCAGACCAGGGGATTACAACACTGAAGCTTTCTTT. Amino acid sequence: CASRPGDYNTEAFF.

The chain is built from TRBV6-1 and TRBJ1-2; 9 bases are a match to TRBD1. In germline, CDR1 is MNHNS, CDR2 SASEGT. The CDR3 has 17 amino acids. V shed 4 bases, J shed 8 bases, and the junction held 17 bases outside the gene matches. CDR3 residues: CASSGISGGQGVKGYTF. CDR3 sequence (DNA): TGTGCCAGCAGTGGGATCTCGGGGGGACAGGGAGTAAAAGGCTACACCTTC.

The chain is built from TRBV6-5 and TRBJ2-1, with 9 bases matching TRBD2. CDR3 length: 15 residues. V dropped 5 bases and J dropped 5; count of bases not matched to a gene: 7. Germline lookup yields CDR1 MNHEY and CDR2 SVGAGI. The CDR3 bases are TGTGCCAGCAGTAATCCGGGACTAGCCCACAATGAGCAGTTCTTC. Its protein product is CASSNPGLAHNEQFF.

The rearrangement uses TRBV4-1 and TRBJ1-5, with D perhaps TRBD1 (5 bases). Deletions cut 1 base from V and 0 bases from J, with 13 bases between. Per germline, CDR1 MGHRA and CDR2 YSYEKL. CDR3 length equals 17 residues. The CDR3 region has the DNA TGCGCCAGCAGCCAAGGAAGGGTAGGGGTTAGCAATCAGCCCCAGCATTTT. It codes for CASSQGRVGVSNQPQHF.

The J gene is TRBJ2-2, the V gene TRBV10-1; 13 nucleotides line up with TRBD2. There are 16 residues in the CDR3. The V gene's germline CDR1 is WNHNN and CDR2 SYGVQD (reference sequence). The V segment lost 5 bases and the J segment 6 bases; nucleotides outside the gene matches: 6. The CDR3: CASSPGLAGEAGELFF. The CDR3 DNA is TGCGCCAGCAGTCCCGGACTAGCGGGAGAAGCCGGGGAGCTGTTTTTT.

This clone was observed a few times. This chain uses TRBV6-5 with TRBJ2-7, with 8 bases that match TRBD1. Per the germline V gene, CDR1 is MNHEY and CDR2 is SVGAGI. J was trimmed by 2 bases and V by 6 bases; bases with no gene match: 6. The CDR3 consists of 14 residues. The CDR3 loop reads CASRDGTGAYEQYF. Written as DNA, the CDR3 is TGTGCCAGCAGGGACGGGACAGGAGCCTACGAGCAGTACTTC.

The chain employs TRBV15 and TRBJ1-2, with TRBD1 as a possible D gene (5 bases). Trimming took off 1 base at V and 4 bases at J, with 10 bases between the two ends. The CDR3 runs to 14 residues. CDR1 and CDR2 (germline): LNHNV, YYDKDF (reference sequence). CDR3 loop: CATSRGGDFYGYTF. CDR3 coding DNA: TGTGCCACCAGCAGAGGAGGGGACTTCTATGGCTACACCTTC.

The DNA for the CDR3 is TGTGCCAGCAGTTTAGGGACAGTTGTCTATGGCTACACCTTC. Translated, it gives CASSLGTVVYGYTF. V gene TRBV28 combines with J gene TRBJ1-2; 7 bases agree with TRBD1. J was trimmed by 4 bases and V by 2 bases; bases with no gene match: 4. CDR3 length: 14 residues. Germline CDR1 is MDHEN and CDR2 is SYDVKM.